This T cell receptor (beta chain) was found in a study of cytomegalovirus exposure and HLA in healthy donors. Whole-study findings and limits: Relative to equally common others, HLA-associated TCR beta chains showed greater clonal expansion in a later analysis. There were about 160 TCR beta chains listed as cytomegalovirus-associated.

The CDR3 runs 13 residues. With 11 bases removed from V and 1 base from J, the gap between germline ends came to 15 bases. Germline CDR1 and CDR2: ENHRY and SYGVKD. A remark on this clone: Its antigen is not identified.

The PCR ran on 60 Vbeta and 13 Jbeta primers. In the original workflow: In a later analysis, about 11 million of 83 million or so unique beta chains occurred in at least two donors. Generated by immunoSEQ multiplex PCR, the TCRdb table keeps only in-frame clones and is missing some. V, J and clone size were drawn from that table, and D and trimming were deduced from the DNA. The sample comprises under 200,000 clones, 75% of which are singletons, and approximately 2.4% rests with the top ten. The TCR originated in a female donor in good health and CMV-seronegative. This sequence joins TRBV10-3 and TRBJ2-7; D gene unclear. Material for sequencing was PBMCs. The CDR3 DNA reads TGTGCCGCCGCGAAGTCACGGTCCTACGAGCAGTACTTC. Its protein product is CAAAKSRSYEQYF.